This paragraph reports one T cell receptor (beta chain). The antigen remains undetermined. This sample was taken from a study of cytomegalovirus exposure and HLA in healthy donors. CDR1 is SGDLS and CDR2 is YYNGEE in the germline V gene. The V and J ends lost 0 bases and 1 base respectively, with 7 bases between them. The CDR3 contains 14 residues. Overall study results and limits: Certain sequence variants were highly shared and formed a cluster, and this cluster was likely a sequencing artifact.

Vbeta (60) and Jbeta (13) primers were used in the PCR. Profiled with immunoSEQ multiplex PCR; TCRdb holds only in-frame clones, not every one. Of over 20,000 clones detected, about 70% appear once; the ten largest clones hold 4.4%. J is TRBJ2-5 and V is TRBV9; D is possibly TRBD1 (6 bases). The origin of this receptor is a woman between 50 and 59 years old in good health and CMV-seronegative. The specimen was PBMCs. The CDR3: CASSVGRGQETQYF. CDR3 DNA sequence: TGTGCCAGCAGCGTAGGCAGGGGCCAAGAGACCCAGTACTTC.